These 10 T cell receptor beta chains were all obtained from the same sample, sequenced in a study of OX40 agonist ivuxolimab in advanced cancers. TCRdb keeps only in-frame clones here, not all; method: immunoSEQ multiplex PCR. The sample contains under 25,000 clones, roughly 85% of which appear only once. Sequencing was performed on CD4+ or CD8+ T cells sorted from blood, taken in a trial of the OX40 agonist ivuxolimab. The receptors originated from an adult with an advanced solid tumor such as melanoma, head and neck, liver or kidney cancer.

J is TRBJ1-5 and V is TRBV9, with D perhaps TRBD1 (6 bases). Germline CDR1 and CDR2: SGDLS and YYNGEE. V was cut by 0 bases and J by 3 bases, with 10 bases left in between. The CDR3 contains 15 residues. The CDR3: CASSVGTGLNQPQHF. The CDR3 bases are TGTGCCAGCAGCGTAGGTACAGGGCTCAATCAGCCCCAGCATTTT.

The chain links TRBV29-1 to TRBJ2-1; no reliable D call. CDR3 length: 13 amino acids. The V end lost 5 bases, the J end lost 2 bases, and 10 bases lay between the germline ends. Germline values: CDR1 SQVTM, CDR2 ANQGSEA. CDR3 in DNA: TGCAGCGTTCTTAGGGCCGCCTACAATGAGCAGTTCTTC. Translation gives CSVLRAAYNEQFF.

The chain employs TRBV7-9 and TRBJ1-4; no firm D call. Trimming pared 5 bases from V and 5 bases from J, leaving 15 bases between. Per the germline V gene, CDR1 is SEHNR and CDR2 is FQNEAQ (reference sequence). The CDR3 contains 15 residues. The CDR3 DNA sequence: TGTGCCAGCAGCCGATCAGTAACCCCGAATGAAAAACTGTTTTTT. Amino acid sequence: CASSRSVTPNEKLFF.

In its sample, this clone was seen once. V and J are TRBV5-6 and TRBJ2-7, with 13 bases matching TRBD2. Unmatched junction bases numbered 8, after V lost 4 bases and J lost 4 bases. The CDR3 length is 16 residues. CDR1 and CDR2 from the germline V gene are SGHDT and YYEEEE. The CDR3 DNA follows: TGTGCCAGCAGCCTTACCTGGACTAGCGGGAGTTACGAGCAGTACTTC. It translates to CASSLTWTSGSYEQYF. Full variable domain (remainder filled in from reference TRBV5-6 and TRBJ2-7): DAGVTQSPTHLIKTRGQQVTLRCSPKSGHDTVSWYQQALGQGPQFIFQYYEEEERQRGNFPDRFSGHQFPNYSSELNVNALLLGDSALYLCASSLTWTSGSYEQYFGPGTRLTVT.

CDR3 DNA: TGCGCCAGCAGCTTCGCAGAGACCCAGTACTTC. It yields the protein CASSFAETQYF. This chain joins TRBV5-1 and TRBJ2-5, with D unclear. The CDR3 is made up of 11 amino acids. V was clipped by 2 bases and J by 4 bases, with 3 bases between them. Germline V lookup: CDR1 SGHRS, CDR2 YFSETQ.

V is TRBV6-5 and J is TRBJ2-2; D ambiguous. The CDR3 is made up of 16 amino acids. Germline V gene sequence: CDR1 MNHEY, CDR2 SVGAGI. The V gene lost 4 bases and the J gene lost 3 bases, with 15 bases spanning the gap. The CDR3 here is CASSSDREIDTGELFF. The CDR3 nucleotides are TGTGCCAGCAGTTCGGACCGAGAAATTGACACCGGGGAGCTGTTTTTT.

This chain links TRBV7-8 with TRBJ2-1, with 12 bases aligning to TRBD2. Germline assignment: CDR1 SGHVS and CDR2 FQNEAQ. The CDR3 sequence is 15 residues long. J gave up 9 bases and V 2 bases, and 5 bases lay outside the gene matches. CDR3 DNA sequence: TGTGCCAGCAGCTTAACTAGCGGGGGGTTTGTTGAGCAGTTCTTC. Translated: CASSLTSGGFVEQFF. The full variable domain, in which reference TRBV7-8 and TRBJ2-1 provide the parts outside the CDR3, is GAGVSQSPRYKVAKRGQDVALRCDPISGHVSLFWYQQALGQGPEFLTYFQNEAQLDKSGLPSDRFFAERPEGSVSTLKIQRTQQEDSAVYLCASSLTSGGFVEQFFGPGTRLTVL.

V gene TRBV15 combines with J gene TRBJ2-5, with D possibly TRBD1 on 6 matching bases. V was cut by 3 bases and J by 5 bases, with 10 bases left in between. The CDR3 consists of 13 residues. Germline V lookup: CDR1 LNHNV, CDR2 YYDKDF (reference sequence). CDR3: CATSSWQGETQYF. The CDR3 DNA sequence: TGTGCCACCAGCAGCTGGCAGGGGGAGACCCAGTACTTC.

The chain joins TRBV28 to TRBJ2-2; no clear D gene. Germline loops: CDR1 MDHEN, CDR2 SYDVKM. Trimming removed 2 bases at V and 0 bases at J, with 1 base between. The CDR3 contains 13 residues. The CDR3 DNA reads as TGTGCCAGCAGTTTAACGAACACCGGGGAGCTGTTTTTT. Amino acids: CASSLTNTGELFF.

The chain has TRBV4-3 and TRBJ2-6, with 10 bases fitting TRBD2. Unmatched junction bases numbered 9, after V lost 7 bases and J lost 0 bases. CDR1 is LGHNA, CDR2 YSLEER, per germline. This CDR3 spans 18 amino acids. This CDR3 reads CASTPYSGGFSGANVLTF. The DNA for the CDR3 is TGCGCCAGCACCCCATATAGCGGGGGGTTCTCTGGGGCCAACGTCCTGACTTTC.